The clone carrying this T cell receptor beta chain turned up a few times. The CDR3 length is 16 residues. V lost 4 bases to trimming and J lost 8 bases; unmatched junction nucleotides: 8. Per germline, CDR1 MDHEN and CDR2 SYDVKM. These data belong to a study of beta chain features in type 1 diabetes. Isolated RNA was reverse transcribed in full, so expressed TCRB transcripts were sequenced. Each sample of naive, central memory or regulatory T cells had, on average, approximately 3.5 million reads. Some clones are missing from TCRdb's copy, which holds only in-frame ones; the method was immunoSEQ multiplex PCR. The sample lists 350,000 to 400,000 clones, about 15% occurring once.

Input material: naive CD4+ T cells from blood. The chain couples TRBV28 to TRBJ2-1; 13 nucleotides match TRBD2. This receptor was obtained from a woman aged 18-35 years in good health. As DNA, the CDR3 is TGTGCCAGCAGTTCCGGTGGACTAGCGGGAGTCTATGAGCAGTTCTTC. Translated, it gives CASSSGGLAGVYEQFF.